The 16 T cell receptor beta chains given below trace back to one sample, sequenced in a study of CD4 T cells in relation to SARS-CoV-2 and coronaviruses. Unexposed donor CD4+ T cells date from 2011-2018, before the COVID-19 pandemic. CD4+ T cells were isolated from the cells after around 10 days of culture. Their antigens remain unidentified. Data came from immunoSEQ multiplex PCR; TCRdb stores just in-frame clones and leaves some out. The sample holds fewer than 25,000 clones, approximately 80% seen once. Specimen: CD4+ T cells from PBMCs, cultured in vitro. These receptors were taken from a human donor in good health.

The chain combines TRBV12-3 or TRBV12-4 with TRBJ1-2; TRBD1 aligns across 7 bases. V trimming: 5 bases; J trimming: 2 bases; junction bases outside the gene matches: 2. The CDR3 sequence is 13 residues long. CDR3 bases: TGTGCCAGCAGTCCACAGGGGAACTATGGCTACACCTTC. The encoded protein is CASSPQGNYGYTF.

The chain joins TRBV2 to TRBJ2-7; the D gene could be TRBD1 or TRBD2 (5 bases each). Germline CDR1 and CDR2: SNHLY and FYNNEI. V was cut by 2 bases and J by 1 base, with 12 bases left in between. The CDR3 consists of 15 residues. CDR3 DNA sequence: TGTGCCAGCAGTGAAAGTTCAGGGAGTTCCTACGAGCAGTACTTC. Protein: CASSESSGSSYEQYF.

The sample holds one count of this clone. Here the CDR3 reads CASSESSSYNSPLHF. CDR3 DNA: TGTGCCAGCAGTGAATCTAGCTCCTATAATTCACCCCTCCACTTT. The chain links TRBV25-1 to TRBJ1-6; D not resolved. The V end lost 1 base, the J end lost 0 bases, and 4 bases lay between the germline ends. Germline V lookup: CDR1 MGHDK, CDR2 SYGVNS. The CDR3 consists of 15 residues.

This chain uses TRBV6-5 with TRBJ2-5; 11 bases line up with TRBD1. Trimming at V came to 6 bases and at J to 7 bases, leaving 7 bases not matched to a gene. From germline, CDR1 is MNHEY and CDR2 SVGAGI. This CDR3 is 14 amino acids long. DNA of the CDR3: TGTGCCAGCAGCCGGACAGGGGGCAGGGGGACCCAGTACTTC. It yields the protein CASSRTGGRGTQYF.

The V gene is TRBV19, the J gene TRBJ2-7; 7 nucleotides match TRBD1. Trimming at V came to 3 bases and at J to 4 bases, leaving 6 bases not matched to a gene. Germline V gives CDR1 LNHDA, CDR2 SQIVND (reference sequence). This CDR3 contains 14 residues. The CDR3 spells CASSIHTGEYEQYF. The CDR3 DNA sequence: TGTGCCAGTAGTATCCACACAGGGGAATACGAGCAGTACTTC.

The chain combines TRBV4-3 with TRBJ1-4; D possibly corresponds to TRBD1 (6 bases). The CDR3 covers 15 residues. Germline V gives CDR1 LGHNA, CDR2 YSLEER. V was trimmed by 0 bases and J by 7 bases, leaving 12 bases between them. The CDR3 region has the DNA TGCGCCAGCAGCCAAGAAGGGGGGTCGAGTGAAAAACTGTTTTTT. Amino acid sequence: CASSQEGGSSEKLFF.

The rearrangement links TRBV27 to TRBJ2-2, with 7 bases matching TRBD1. The length of the CDR3 is 16 residues. The germline CDR1 and CDR2 sequences are MNHEY and SMNVEV (reference sequence). CDR3 in amino acids: CAPVHPTGAVTGELFF. The CDR3 DNA reads as TGTGCGCCAGTACACCCCACAGGGGCGGTCACCGGGGAGCTGTTTTTT.

This chain connects TRBV7-2 to TRBJ2-3; D possibly uses TRBD1 or TRBD2 (5 bases each). Germline V gives CDR1 SGHTA, CDR2 FQGNSA. V lost 5 bases and J lost 0, with 9 bases in between. This CDR3 spans 14 amino acids. CDR3 DNA: TGTGCCAGCAGCATGGGACCGAGCACAGATACGCAGTATTTT. Translated: CASSMGPSTDTQYF.

The CDR3 spells CASRQGLAGGVDEQFF. CDR3 DNA: TGTGCCAGCCGTCAGGGACTAGCGGGAGGTGTCGATGAGCAGTTCTTC. The J gene is TRBJ2-1, the V gene TRBV7-2; TRBD2 agrees at 15 bases. Germline loops: CDR1 SGHTA, CDR2 FQGNSA. CDR3 size: 16 residues. V lost 8 bases and J lost 8; bases outside the gene matches: 10. Full variable domain (remainder filled in from reference TRBV7-2 and TRBJ2-1): GAGVSQSPSNKVTEKGKDVELRCDPISGHTALYWYRQSLGQGLEFLIYFQGNSAPDKSGLPSDRFSAERTGGSVSTLTIQRTQQEDSAVYLCASRQGLAGGVDEQFFGPGTRLTVL.

This sequence joins TRBV7-9 and TRBJ1-1, with D perhaps TRBD1 (5 bases). Germline V gene data show CDR1 as SEHNR and CDR2 as FQNEAQ (reference sequence). V was pared by 3 bases and J by 0 bases, with 14 bases between. The CDR3 runs to 16 residues. CDR3 DNA sequence: TGTGCCAGCAGCTTCTGGGGGTCTGGCGTGAACACTGAAGCTTTCTTT. Its protein is CASSFWGSGVNTEAFF.

The chain links TRBV6-5 to TRBJ2-1, with TRBD2 identical over 10 bases. From germline, CDR1 is MNHEY and CDR2 SVGAGI. This CDR3 is 15 amino acids long. Unmatched junction bases numbered 14, after V lost 10 bases and J lost 8 bases. The CDR3 nucleotides are TGTGCCACAACCCCGGCTAGCGGGAGTTTCTATGAGCAGTTCTTC. It is translated as CATTPASGSFYEQFF.

The rearrangement uses TRBV4-3 and TRBJ1-2, with D uncertain. Germline V CDR1 and CDR2: LGHNA, YSLEER. V was trimmed by 0 bases and J by 3 bases, leaving 5 bases between them. The CDR3 is 13 residues long. The CDR3 region is CASSQDRDYGYTF. CDR3 sequence (DNA): TGCGCCAGCAGCCAAGATCGAGACTATGGCTACACCTTC.

The rearrangement joins TRBV3-1 (or the pseudogene TRBV3-2) to TRBJ2-7; 10 nucleotides agree with TRBD1. Germline lookup yields CDR1 LGHDT and CDR2 YNNKEL (reference sequence). The CDR3 has 13 amino acids. V lost 6 bases to trimming and J lost 5 bases; unmatched junction nucleotides: 4. CDR3 bases: TGTGCCAGCAGTTCCGGACAGGGGGACGAGCAGTACTTC. The encoded protein is CASSSGQGDEQYF.

This clone was observed once. J is TRBJ2-7 and V is TRBV5-4; TRBD1 aligns across 9 bases. J gave up 5 bases and V 0 bases, and 6 bases lay outside the gene matches. Germline-derived CDR1 and CDR2 are SGHNT and YYREEE (reference sequence). This CDR3 spans 15 amino acids. CDR3 sequence reads: CASSLDTGGDHEQYF. In DNA form, the CDR3 reads TGTGCCAGCAGCTTGGATACAGGGGGCGACCACGAGCAGTACTTC. The whole variable domain, filled in from reference TRBV5-4 and TRBJ2-7, reads ETGVTQSPTHLIKTRGQQVTLRCSSQSGHNTVSWYQQALGQGPQFIFQYYREEENGRGNFPPRFSGLQFPNYSSELNVNALELDDSALYLCASSLDTGGDHEQYFGPGTRLTVT.

Only one count was recorded for this clone. The chain recombines TRBV7-9 with TRBJ2-5; D might be TRBD1 (6 bases). V lost 1 base and J lost 0, with 12 bases in between. This CDR3 comprises 16 residues. Germline V gives CDR1 SEHNR, CDR2 FQNEAQ (reference sequence). Written as DNA, the CDR3 is TGTGCCAGCAGCTTAGTGGGGACATGGTACCAAGAGACCCAGTACTTC. The encoded protein is CASSLVGTWYQETQYF.

As DNA, the CDR3 is TGTGCCACCAGTATGCACAGGGGGCTGAGCAATCAGCCCCAGCATTTT. This codes for CATSMHRGLSNQPQHF. J is TRBJ1-5 and V is TRBV24-1; 9 bases agree with TRBD1. The germline V gene has CDR1 KGHDR and CDR2 SFDVKD. The V segment lost 6 bases and the J segment 1 base; nucleotides outside the gene matches: 6. This CDR3 contains 16 residues.